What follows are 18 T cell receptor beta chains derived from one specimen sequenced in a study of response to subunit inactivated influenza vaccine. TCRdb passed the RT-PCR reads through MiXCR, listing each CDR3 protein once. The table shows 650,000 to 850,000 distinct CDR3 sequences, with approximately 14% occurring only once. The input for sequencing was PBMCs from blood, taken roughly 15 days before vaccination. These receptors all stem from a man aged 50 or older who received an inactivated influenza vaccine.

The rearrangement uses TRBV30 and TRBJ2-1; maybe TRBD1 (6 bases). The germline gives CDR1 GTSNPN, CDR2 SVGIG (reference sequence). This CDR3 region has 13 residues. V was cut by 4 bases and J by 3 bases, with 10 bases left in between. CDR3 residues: CAWNREVYNEQFF. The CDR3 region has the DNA TGTGCCTGGAACAGGGAAGTCTACAATGAGCAGTTCTTC.

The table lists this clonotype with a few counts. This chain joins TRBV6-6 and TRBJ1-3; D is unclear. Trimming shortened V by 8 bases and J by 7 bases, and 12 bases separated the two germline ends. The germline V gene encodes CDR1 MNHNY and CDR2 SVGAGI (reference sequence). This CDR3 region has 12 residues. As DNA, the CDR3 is TGTGCCAGCGGCAGAAGGGCGAACACCATATATTTT. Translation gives CASGRRANTIYF.

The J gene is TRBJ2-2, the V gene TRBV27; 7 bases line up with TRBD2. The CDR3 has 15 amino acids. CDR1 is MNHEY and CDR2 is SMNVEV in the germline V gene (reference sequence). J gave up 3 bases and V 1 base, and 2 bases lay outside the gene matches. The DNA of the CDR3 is TGTGCCAGCAGTTTATGGGGGGGAGACACCGGGGAGCTGTTTTTT. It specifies CASSLWGGDTGELFF.

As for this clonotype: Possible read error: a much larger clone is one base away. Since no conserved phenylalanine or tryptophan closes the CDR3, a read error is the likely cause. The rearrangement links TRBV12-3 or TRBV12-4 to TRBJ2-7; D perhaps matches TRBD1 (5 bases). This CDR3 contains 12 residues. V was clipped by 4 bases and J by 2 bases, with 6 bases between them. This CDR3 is CASSSRAYEQYL. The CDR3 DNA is TGTGCCAGCAGTTCCAGGGCCTACGAGCAGTACTTA.

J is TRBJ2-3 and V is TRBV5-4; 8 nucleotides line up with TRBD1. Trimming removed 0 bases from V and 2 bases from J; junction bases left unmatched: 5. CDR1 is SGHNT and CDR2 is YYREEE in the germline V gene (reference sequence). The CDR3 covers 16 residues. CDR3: CASSLDVTGDTDTQYF. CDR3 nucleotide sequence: TGTGCCAGCAGCTTGGACGTGACAGGGGACACAGATACGCAGTATTTT.

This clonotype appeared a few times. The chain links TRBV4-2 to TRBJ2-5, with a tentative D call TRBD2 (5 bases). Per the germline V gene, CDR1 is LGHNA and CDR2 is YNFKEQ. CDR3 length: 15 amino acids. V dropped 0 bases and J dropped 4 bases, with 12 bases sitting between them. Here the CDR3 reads CASSQDRRRSETQYF. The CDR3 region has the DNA TGTGCCAGCAGCCAAGATCGGAGGAGATCAGAGACCCAGTACTTC.

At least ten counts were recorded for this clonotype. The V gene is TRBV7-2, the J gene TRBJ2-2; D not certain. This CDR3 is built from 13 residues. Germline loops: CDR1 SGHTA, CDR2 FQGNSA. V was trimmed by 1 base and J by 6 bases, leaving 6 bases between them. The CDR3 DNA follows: TGTGCCAGCAGCTTAGTAGAGTCCGGGGAGCTGTTTTTT. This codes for CASSLVESGELFF.

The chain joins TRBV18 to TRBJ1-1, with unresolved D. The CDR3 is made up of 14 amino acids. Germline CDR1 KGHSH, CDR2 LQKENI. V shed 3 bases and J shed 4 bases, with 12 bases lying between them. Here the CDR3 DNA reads TGTGCCAGCTCACCCGACCTATCAGGCACTGAAGCTTTCTTT. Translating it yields CASSPDLSGTEAFF.

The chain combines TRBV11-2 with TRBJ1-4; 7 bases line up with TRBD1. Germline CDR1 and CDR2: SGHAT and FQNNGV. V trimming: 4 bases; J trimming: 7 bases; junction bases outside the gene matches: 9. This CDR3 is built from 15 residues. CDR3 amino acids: CASSYSGTVAEKLFF. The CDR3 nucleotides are TGTGCCAGCAGCTATTCCGGGACAGTCGCTGAAAAACTGTTTTTT.

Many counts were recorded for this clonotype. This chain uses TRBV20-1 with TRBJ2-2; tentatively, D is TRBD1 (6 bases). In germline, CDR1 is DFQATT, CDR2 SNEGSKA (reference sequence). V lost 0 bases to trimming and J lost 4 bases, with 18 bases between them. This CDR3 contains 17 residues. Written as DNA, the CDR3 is TGCAGTGCTAGAGAGTACAACAGGGTAGCGCTCACCGGGGAGCTGTTTTTT. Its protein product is CSAREYNRVALTGELFF.

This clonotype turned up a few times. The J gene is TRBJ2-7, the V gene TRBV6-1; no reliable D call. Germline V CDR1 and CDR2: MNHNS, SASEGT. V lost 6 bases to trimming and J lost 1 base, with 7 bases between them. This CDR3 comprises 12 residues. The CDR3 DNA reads TGTGCCAGCAGGACCCCTTCCTACGAGCAGTACTTC. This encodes CASRTPSYEQYF.

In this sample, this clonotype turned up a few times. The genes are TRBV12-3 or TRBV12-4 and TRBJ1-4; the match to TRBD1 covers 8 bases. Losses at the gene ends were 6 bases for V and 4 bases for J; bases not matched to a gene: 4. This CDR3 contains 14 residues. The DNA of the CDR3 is TGTGCCAGCAGCCCGGGACAGGTTAATGAAAAACTGTTTTTT. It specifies CASSPGQVNEKLFF.

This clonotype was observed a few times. The CDR3 DNA sequence: TGTGCCAGCAGTTTGGAGGGGTGGGGTGAGCAGTTCTTC. Protein product: CASSLEGWGEQFF. The V call is TRBV12-3 or TRBV12-4, the J call TRBJ2-1, with TRBD2 as a possible D gene (6 bases). This CDR3 has 13 residues. Trimming left V 3 bases short and J 9 bases short, with 12 bases between.

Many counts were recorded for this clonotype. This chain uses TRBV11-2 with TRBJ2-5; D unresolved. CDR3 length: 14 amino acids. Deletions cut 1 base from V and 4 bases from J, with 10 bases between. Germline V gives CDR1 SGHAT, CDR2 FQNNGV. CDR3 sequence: CASSLGQVRETQYF. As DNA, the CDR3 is TGTGCCAGCAGCTTAGGGCAAGTTAGAGAGACCCAGTACTTC.

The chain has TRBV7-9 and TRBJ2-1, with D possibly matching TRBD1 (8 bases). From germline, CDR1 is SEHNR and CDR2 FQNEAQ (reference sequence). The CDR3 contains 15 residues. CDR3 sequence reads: CATQQGGTYLNEQFF. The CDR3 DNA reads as TGTGCGACACAACAGGGGGGGACCTACCTTAATGAGCAGTTCTTC.

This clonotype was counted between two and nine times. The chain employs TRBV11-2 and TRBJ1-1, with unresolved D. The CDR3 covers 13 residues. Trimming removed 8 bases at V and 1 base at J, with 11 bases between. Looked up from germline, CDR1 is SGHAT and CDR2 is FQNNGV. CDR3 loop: CASGRAGNTEAFF. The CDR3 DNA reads TGTGCCAGCGGACGCGCAGGGAACACTGAAGCTTTCTTT.

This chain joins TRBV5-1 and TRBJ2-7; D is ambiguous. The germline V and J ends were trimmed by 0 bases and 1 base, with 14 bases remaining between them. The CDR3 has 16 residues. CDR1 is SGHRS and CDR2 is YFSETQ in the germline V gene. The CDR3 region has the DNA TGCGCCAGCAGCTTGGCGGGCGGACGAACTTCCTACGAGCAGTACTTC. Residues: CASSLAGGRTSYEQYF.

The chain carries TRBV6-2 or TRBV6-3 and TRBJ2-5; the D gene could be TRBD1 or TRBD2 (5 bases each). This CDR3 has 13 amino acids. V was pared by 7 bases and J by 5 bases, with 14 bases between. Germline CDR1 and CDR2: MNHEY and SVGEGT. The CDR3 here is CASIKGRWETQYF. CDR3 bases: TGTGCCAGCATTAAGGGACGGTGGGAGACCCAGTACTTC.